This TCR beta chain was captured by sequencing in a study of early T cells in non-severe SARS-CoV-2 infection. Study details: Unpaired chains resulted from sequencing bulk RNA of unsorted whole blood. Study-wide points: Matches to VDJdb favored anti-spike CD8 responses and missed private and CD4 specificities.

cDNA molecules, individually, were tagged with unique molecular identifiers. One entry per CDR3 protein results from TCRdb running MiXCR on the 5' RACE reads. The data contain approximately 65,000 distinct CDR3 sequences, under 15% of them singletons. To note about this clonotype: Its specificity is unknown.

The sequenced sample was whole blood. The TCR was taken from an adult who was a healthcare worker with PCR-confirmed SARS-CoV-2 infection or an uninfected control (not recorded which).

The CDR3 bases are TGTGCCAGCACCATTTTCGGGGGGGAGACCCAGTACTTC. It is translated as CASTIFGGETQYF. The chain has TRBV12-3 or TRBV12-4 and TRBJ2-5; 7 positions match TRBD2. V lost 7 bases and J lost 5; bases outside the gene matches: 7. This CDR3 region has 13 residues.